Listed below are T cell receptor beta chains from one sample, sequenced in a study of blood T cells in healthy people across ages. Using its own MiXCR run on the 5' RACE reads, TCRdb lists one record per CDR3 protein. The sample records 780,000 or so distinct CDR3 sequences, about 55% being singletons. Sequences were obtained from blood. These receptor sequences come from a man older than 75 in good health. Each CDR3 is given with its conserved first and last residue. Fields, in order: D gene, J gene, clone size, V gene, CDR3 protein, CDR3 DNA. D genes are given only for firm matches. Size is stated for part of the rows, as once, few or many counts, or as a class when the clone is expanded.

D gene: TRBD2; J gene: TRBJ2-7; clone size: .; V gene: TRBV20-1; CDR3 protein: CSVYDSRVAGKSYEQYF; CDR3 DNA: TGCAGTGTCTATGACTCTCGAGTAGCGGGAAAGTCCTACGAGCAGTACTTC
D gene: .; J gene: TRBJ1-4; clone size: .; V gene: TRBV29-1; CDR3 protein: CSVFFGAEEKLFF; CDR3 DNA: TGCAGCGTTTTTTTTGGGGCTGAAGAAAAACTGTTTTTT
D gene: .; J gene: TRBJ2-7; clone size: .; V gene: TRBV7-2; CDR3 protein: CASSSATAYEQYF; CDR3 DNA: TGTGCCAGCAGCAGCGCCACGGCCTACGAGCAGTACTTC
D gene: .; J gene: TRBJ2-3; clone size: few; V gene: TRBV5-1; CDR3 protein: CASSLESRGRYAYF; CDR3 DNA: TGCGCCAGCAGCTTGGAGTCCCGAGGGAGATACGCGTATTTT
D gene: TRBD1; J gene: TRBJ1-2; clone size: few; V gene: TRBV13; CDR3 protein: CASSPSGGADYGYTF; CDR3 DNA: TGTGCCAGCAGCCCCTCAGGGGGCGCAGACTATGGCTACACCTTC
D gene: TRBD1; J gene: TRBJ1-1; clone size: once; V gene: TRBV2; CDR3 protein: CASTPGQGTEAFF; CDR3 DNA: TGTGCCAGCACCCCGGGACAGGGCACTGAAGCTTTCTTT
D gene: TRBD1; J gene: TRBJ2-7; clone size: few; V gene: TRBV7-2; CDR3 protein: CASSLVGTVSYEQYF; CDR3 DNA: TGTGCCAGCAGCTTAGTCGGGACAGTGTCCTACGAGCAGTACTTC
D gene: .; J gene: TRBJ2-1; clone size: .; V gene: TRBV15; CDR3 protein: CATSRGSESEQFF; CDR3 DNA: TGTGCCACCAGCAGGGGCTCCGAAAGTGAGCAGTTCTTC
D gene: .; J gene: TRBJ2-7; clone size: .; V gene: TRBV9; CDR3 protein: CASSWGDRTSSYEQYF; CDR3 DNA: TGTGCCAGCAGCTGGGGAGACAGGACGTCCTCCTACGAGCAGTACTTC
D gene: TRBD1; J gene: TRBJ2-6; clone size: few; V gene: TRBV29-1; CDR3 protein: CSAQNRDRGSSGANVLTF; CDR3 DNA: TGCAGCGCCCAAAACCGGGACAGGGGGTCGTCTGGGGCCAACGTCCTGACTTTC
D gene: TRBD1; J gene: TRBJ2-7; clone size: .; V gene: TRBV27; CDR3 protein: CASSYTSQGYEQYF; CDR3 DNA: TGTGCCAGCAGTTACACCTCACAGGGGTACGAGCAGTACTTC
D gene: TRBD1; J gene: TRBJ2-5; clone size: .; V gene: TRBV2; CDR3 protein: CASTRTGRRETQYF; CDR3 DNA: TGTGCCAGCACCCGGACAGGGAGGAGGGAGACCCAGTACTTC
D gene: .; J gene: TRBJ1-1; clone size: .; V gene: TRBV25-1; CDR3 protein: CASSRQSDTEAFF; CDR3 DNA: TGTGCCAGCAGTAGGCAGTCCGACACTGAAGCTTTCTTT
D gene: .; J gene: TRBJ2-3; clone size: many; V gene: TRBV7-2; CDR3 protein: CASSQQKLPDTQYF; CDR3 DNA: TGTGCCAGCAGCCAGCAAAAACTTCCAGATACGCAGTATTTT
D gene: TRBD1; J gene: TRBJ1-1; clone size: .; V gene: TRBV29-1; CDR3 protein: CSVEATGITEAFF; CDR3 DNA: TGCAGCGTAGAGGCGACAGGGATCACTGAAGCTTTCTTT
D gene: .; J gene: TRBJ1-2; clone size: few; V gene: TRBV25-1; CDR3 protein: CASSEQANYGYTF; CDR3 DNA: TGTGCCAGCAGTGAACAAGCTAACTATGGCTACACCTTC
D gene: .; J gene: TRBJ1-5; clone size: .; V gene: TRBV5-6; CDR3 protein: CASSRGPGTSQPQHF; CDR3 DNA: TGTGCCAGCAGCCGCGGGCCAGGGACAAGTCAGCCCCAGCATTTT
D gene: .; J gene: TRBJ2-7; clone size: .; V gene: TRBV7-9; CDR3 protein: CASTRDYSYEQYF; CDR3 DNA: TGTGCCAGCACCCGCGACTACTCCTACGAGCAGTACTTC
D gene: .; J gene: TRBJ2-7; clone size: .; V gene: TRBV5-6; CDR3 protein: CASSLIPRGESYEQYF; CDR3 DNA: TGTGCCAGCAGCTTGATACCCAGGGGAGAGTCCTACGAGCAGTACTTC
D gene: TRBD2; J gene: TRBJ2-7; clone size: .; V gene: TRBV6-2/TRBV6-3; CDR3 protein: CASSYQGRGEGHEQYF; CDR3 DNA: TGTGCCAGCAGTTACCAAGGACGTGGGGAGGGCCACGAGCAGTACTTC
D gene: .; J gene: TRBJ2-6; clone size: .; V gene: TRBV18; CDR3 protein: CASSPTGFGANVLTF; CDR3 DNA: TGTGCCAGCTCACCAACAGGGTTTGGGGCCAACGTCCTGACTTTC
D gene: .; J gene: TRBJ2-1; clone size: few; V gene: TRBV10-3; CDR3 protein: CASSGDQAYNEQFF; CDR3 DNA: TGTGCCTCATCAGGGGACCAGGCGTACAATGAGCAGTTCTTC
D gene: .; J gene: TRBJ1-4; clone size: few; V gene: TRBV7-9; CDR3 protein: CASSSPSVGQLNEKLFF; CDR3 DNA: TGTGCCAGCAGCTCCCCTAGCGTCGGACAACTTAATGAAAAACTGTTTTTT
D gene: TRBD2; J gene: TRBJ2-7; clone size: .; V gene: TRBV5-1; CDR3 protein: CASYRGGGKDYEQYF; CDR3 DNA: TGCGCCAGCTACCGCGGCGGGGGAAAAGACTACGAGCAGTACTTC
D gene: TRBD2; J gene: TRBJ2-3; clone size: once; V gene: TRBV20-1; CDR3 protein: CSTNLPGLAGVDTQYF; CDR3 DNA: TGCAGTACCAACCTCCCGGGACTAGCGGGAGTAGATACGCAGTATTTT
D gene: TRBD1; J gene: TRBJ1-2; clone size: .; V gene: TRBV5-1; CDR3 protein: CASSAGTGGVGFYGYTF; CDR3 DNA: TGCGCCAGCAGCGCTGGGACAGGGGGCGTCGGATTTTACGGCTACACCTTC
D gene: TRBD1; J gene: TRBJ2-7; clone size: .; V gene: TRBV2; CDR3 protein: CASRTGHRDEQYF; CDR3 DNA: TGTGCCAGCAGGACAGGGCATCGGGACGAGCAGTACTTC
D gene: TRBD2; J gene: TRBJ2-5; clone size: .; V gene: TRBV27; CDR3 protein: CASSSYSGTALRGEQYF; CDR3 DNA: TGTGCCAGCAGTTCTTATAGCGGGACCGCCTTAAGGGGAGAGCAGTACTTC
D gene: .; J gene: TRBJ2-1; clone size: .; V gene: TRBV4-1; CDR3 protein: CASSQPFLRVSSYNEQFF; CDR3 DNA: TGCGCCAGCAGCCAACCCTTTTTGCGGGTAAGCTCCTACAATGAGCAGTTCTTC
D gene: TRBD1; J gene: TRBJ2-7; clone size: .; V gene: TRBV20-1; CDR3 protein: CSANPGQGSVYEQYF; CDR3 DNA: TGCAGTGCTAACCCGGGACAGGGGAGCGTATACGAGCAGTACTTC
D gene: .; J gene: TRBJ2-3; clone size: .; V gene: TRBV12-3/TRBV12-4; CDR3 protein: CASRVLGRDHTQYF; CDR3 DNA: TGTGCCAGCAGGGTCCTTGGACGGGATCATACGCAGTATTTT
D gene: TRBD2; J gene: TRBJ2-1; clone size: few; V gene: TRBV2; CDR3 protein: CASNEGTSAFF; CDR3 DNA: TGTGCCAGTAATGAAGGGACTAGTGCGTTCTTC
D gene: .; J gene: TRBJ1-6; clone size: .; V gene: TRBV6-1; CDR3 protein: CASSEGSAHNSPLHF; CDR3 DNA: TGTGCCAGCAGTGAGGGGAGCGCCCATAATTCACCCCTCCACTTT
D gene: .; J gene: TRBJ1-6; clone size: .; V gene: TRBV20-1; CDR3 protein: CSARKAISYNSPLHF; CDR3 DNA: TGCAGTGCTAGAAAGGCTATCTCCTATAATTCACCCCTCCACTTT
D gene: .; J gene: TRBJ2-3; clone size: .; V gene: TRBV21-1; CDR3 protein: CASCATSGNDADTQYF; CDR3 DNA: TGTGCCAGCTGCGCGACTAGCGGGAACGACGCAGATACGCAGTATTTT
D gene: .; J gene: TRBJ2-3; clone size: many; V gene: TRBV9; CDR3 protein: CASSVGAVSTDTQYF; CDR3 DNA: TGTGCCAGCAGCGTAGGGGCGGTCAGCACAGATACGCAGTATTTT
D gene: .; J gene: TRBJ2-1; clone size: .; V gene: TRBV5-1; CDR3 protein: CASTLLTSNEQFF; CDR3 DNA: TGCGCCAGCACCCTTCTGACTAGCAATGAGCAGTTCTTC
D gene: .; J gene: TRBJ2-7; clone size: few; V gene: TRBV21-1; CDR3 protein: CASSKRDSSYEQYF; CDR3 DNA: TGTGCCAGCAGCAAGCGGGACAGCTCCTACGAGCAGTACTTC
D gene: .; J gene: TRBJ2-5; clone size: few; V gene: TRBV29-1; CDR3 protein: CSVVYSGRPGTQYF; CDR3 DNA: TGCAGCGTTGTGTATAGCGGCCGTCCCGGGACCCAGTACTTC
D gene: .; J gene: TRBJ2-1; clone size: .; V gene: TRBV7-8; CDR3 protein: CASSQGRNYNEQFF; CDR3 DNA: TGTGCCAGCAGCCAGGGACGGAACTACAATGAGCAGTTCTTC
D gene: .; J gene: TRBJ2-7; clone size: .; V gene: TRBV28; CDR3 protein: CASSLQREQYF; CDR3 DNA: TGTGCCAGCAGTTTACAACGCGAGCAGTACTTC
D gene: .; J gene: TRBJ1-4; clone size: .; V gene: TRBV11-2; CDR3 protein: CASSLVRGRFEKLFF; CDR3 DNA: TGTGCCAGCAGCTTAGTCCGGGGGAGGTTCGAAAAACTGTTTTTT
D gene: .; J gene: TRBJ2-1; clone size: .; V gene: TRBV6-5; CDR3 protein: CASSYPAGSSYNEQFF; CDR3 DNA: TGTGCCAGCAGTTACCCCGCAGGGAGTTCCTACAATGAGCAGTTCTTC
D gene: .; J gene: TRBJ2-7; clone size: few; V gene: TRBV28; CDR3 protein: CASRASAAYEQYF; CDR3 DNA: TGTGCCAGCAGGGCTAGCGCCGCCTACGAGCAGTACTTC
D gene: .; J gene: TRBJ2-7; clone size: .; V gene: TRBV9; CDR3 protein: CASSPGGTVTYEQYF; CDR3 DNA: TGTGCCAGCAGCCCCGGCGGGACGGTGACCTACGAGCAGTACTTC
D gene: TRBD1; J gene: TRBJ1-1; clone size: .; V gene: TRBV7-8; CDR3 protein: CASCLRDRSTEAFF; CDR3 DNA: TGTGCCAGCTGCCTTCGGGACAGGAGCACTGAAGCTTTCTTT
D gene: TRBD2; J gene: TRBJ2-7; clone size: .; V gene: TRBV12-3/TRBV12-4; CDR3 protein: CASSPRTRGEQYF; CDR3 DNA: TGTGCCAGCAGTCCCCGGACTAGAGGCGAGCAGTACTTC
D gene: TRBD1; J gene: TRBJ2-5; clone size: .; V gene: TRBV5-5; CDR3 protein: CASSSTGQETQYF; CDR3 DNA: TGTGCCAGCAGCTCGACAGGGCAAGAGACCCAGTACTTC
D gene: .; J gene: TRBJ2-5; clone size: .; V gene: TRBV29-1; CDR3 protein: CSSLGGGQETQYF; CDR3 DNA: TGCAGCTCCCTAGGGGGGGGGCAAGAGACCCAGTACTTC
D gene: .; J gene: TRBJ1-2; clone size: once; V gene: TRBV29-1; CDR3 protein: CSVSKTANYGYTF; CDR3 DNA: TGCAGCGTTTCTAAGACAGCTAACTATGGCTACACCTTC
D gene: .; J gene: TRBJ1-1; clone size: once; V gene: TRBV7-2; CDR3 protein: CASSLRQGGAFF; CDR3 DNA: TGTGCCAGCAGCTTACGGCAGGGCGGAGCTTTCTTT
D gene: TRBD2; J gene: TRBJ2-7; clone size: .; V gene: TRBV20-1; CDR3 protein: CSARASGNHEQYF; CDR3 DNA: TGCAGTGCTAGGGCTAGCGGGAACCACGAGCAGTACTTC
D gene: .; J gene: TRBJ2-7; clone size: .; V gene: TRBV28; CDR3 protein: CASISDLYEQYF; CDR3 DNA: TGTGCCAGCATTTCGGACCTATACGAGCAGTACTTC